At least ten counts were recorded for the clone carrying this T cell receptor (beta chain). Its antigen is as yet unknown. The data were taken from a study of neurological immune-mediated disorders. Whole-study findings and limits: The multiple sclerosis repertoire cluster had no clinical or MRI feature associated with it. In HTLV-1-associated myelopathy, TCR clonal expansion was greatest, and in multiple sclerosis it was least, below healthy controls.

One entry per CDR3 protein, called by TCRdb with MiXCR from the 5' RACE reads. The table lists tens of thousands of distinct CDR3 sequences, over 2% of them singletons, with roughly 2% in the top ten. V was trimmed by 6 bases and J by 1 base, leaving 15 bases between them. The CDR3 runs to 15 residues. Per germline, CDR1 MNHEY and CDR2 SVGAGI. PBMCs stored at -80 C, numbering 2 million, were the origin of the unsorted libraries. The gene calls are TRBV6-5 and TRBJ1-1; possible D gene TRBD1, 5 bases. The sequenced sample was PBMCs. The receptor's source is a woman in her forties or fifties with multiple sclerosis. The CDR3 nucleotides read TGTGCCAGCAGACGACTGGGGCAGGGGAACACTGAAGCTTTCTTT. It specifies CASRRLGQGNTEAFF.